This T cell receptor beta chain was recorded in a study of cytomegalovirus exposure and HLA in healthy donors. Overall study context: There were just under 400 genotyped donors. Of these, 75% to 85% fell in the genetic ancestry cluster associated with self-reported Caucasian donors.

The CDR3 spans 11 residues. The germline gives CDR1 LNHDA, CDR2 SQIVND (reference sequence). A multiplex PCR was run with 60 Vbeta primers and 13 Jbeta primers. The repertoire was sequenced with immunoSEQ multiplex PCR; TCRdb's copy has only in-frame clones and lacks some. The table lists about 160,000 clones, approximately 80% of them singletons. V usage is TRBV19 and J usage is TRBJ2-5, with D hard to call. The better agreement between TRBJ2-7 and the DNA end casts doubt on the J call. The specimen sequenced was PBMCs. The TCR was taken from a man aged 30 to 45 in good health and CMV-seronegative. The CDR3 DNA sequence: TGTGCCAGTAGTATAGGGTACGAGCAGTACTTC. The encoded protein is CASSIGYEQYF.